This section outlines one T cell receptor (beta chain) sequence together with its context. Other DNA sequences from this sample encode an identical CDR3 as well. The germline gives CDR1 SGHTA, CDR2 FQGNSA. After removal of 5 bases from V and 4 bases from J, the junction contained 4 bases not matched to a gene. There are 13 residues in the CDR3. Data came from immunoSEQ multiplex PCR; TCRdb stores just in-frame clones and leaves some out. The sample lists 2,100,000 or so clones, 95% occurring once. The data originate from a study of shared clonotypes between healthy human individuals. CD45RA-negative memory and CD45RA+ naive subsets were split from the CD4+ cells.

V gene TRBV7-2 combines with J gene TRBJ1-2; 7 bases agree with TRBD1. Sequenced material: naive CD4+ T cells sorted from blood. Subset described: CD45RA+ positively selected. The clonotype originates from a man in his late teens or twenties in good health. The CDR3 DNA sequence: TGTGCCAGCAGCCGCGACAGGGTCTATGGCTACACCTTC. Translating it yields CASSRDRVYGYTF.